The source of this T cell receptor beta chain is a study of vaccination effects on CD4 cells after COVID-19. TCRdb's table, derived via immunoSEQ multiplex PCR, lists solely in-frame clones and lacks some. The data hold about 59,000 clones, with 60% to 80% observed a single time. Notes on this clone: Its antigen remains unknown.

Study-wide findings and caveats: Healthy vaccinees had only 1 of 255 vaccine-induced clones cross-react with common cold coronaviruses.

The CDR3 extends over 18 amino acids. Looked up from germline, CDR1 is MNHEY and CDR2 is SMNVEV (reference sequence). V was clipped by 6 bases and J by 0 bases, with 18 bases between them. Peptide-pool stimulation followed by sequencing identified expanded antigen-specific CD4+ clonotypes in the ViraFEST assay. At the end of over 8 days of culture, CD4+ T cells were isolated. Every participant took two doses of the BNT162b2 or mRNA-1273 vaccine. About 2 million PBMC per well received approximately 10 IU/ml IL-2 and approximately 11 ug/ml peptides in culture. IL-2 medium supplanted half the medium on days 3 and 7.

The sequence came from a human donor who received a COVID-19 vaccine. This specimen consisted of CD4+ T cells from PBMCs cultured with HCoV-OC43 spike peptides, obtained after COVID-19 vaccination. Subset described: HCoV-OC43 spike overlapping peptide pool stimulation. The rearrangement uses TRBV27 and TRBJ2-6; D gene ambiguous. This CDR3 is CASSLDGPSSSGANVLTF. The CDR3 region has the DNA TGTGCCAGCAGCCTGGACGGGCCGTCCAGCTCTGGGGCCAACGTCCTGACTTTC.